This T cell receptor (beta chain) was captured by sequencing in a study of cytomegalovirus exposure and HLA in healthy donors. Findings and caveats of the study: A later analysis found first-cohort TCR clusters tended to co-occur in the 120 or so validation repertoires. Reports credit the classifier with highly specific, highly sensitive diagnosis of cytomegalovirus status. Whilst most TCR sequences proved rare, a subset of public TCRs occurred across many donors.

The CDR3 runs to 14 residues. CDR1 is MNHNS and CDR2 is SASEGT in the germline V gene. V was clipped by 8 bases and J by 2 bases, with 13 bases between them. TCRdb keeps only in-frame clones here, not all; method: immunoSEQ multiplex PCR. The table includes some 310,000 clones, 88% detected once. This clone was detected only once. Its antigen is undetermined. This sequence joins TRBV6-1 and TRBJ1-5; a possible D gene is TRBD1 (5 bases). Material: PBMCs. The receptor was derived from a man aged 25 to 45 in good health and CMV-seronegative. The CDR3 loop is CASLPGLGNQPQHF. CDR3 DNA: TGTGCCAGCTTACCGGGACTGGGCAATCAGCCCCAGCATTTT.